The rows below give T cell receptor beta chains drawn from one sample of a study. One entry per CDR3 protein results from TCRdb running MiXCR on the RT-PCR reads. The data contain 550,000 to 750,000 distinct CDR3 sequences, 12% to 15% of them seen just once; the ten biggest clones take up 3.6%. Sequencing was done on a sample of memory CD4+ T cells from blood. These receptors all stem from a female donor in good health, serving as a healthy control. The CDR3 runs from the conserved cysteine through the conserved F or W. D genes are given only for firm matches. Some rows mark clone size as missing; the rest say once, few, many or name a class of expanded clone.

J | size | D | V | DNA | CDR3
TRBJ2-2 | few | NA | TRBV5-1 | TGCGCCAGCAGACCAGCGAGGGGATCGAACACCGGGGAGCTGTTTTTT | CASRPARGSNTGELFF
TRBJ2-1 | NA | NA | TRBV20-1 | TGCAGTGCTCCTCCAACATGGGAGGATCAGTTCTTC | CSAPPTWEDQFF
TRBJ2-7 | NA | NA | TRBV7-9 | TGTGCCAGCAGCTTAGTGGCAGAATCCTACGAGCAGTACTTC | CASSLVAESYEQYF
TRBJ2-1 | few | TRBD2 | TRBV27 | TGTGCCAGCAGCCTCCTCACTGGGAGGGCCGGCTACAATGAGCAGTTCTTC | CASSLLTGRAGYNEQFF
TRBJ2-7 | many | TRBD1 | TRBV5-1 | TGCGCCAGCAGCCCTGGGACAGGGAGTGGGGAGCAGTACTTC | CASSPGTGSGEQYF
TRBJ2-7 | NA | TRBD1 | TRBV6-6 | TGTGCCAGCAGGGGGACAGGGGCCGATACTTCCTACGAGCAGTACTTC | CASRGTGADTSYEQYF
TRBJ1-4 | few | NA | TRBV28 | TGTGCCAGCAGTTTACCCCCGCGGGGTCCACTGTTTTTT | CASSLPPRGPLFF
TRBJ2-4 | NA | TRBD1 | TRBV2 | TGTGCCAGCAGTGGAGAGGGGGCGCGACTGAACATTCAGTACTTC | CASSGEGARLNIQYF
TRBJ2-7 | NA | NA | TRBV18 | TGTGCCAGCTCCTTAAGACAGCTTGACGAGCAGTACTTC | CASSLRQLDEQYF
TRBJ2-7 | few | NA | TRBV15 | TGTGCCACCAGTACGACAGGACCTTACGAGCAGTACTTC | CATSTTGPYEQYF
TRBJ2-1 | many | NA | TRBV20-1 | TGCAGTGCTAGAGATGGAAGCAAATCCTACAATGAGCAGTTCTTC | CSARDGSKSYNEQFF
TRBJ2-3 | NA | NA | TRBV15 | TGTGCCACCAGCACACCCCAGGCCCGAACTACGCAGTATTTT | CATSTPQARTTQYF
TRBJ2-7 | NA | TRBD1 | TRBV6-1 | TGTGCCAGCAGTGAAACTGGACAGGGTGGCGACGAGCAGTACTTC | CASSETGQGGDEQYF
TRBJ2-1 | NA | NA | TRBV7-2 | TGTGCCAGCAGCCCCCCCGGTAGCGGTCGCTACAATGAGCAGTTCTTC | CASSPPGSGRYNEQFF
TRBJ2-1 | many | NA | TRBV20-1 | TGCAGTGCCGGGGGACTGAGGAATGAGCAGTTCTTC | CSAGGLRNEQFF
TRBJ2-3 | many | NA | TRBV6-5 | TGTGCCAGCAGTCCCCGGTCCCCTTTGATGGGGAGTAGCACAGATACGCAGTATTTT | CASSPRSPLMGSSTDTQYF
TRBJ2-5 | many | NA | TRBV7-9 | TGTGCCAGCAGCTTGTCCGCTAAAGGAGAGACCCAGTACTTC | CASSLSAKGETQYF
TRBJ2-3 | few | NA | TRBV29-1 | TGCAGCGTACAAAGGACAGATACGCAGTATTTT | CSVQRTDTQYF
TRBJ2-7 | many | TRBD1 | TRBV7-6 | TGTGCCAGCAGCACCCCGGGACAGGGCTACGAGCAGTACTTC | CASSTPGQGYEQYF
TRBJ1-2 | few | NA | TRBV20-1 | TGCAGTGCTAGAGTTGCGGGAGGGGAGGCTATTGGCTACACCTTC | CSARVAGGEAIGYTF
TRBJ2-7 | NA | NA | TRBV9 | TGTGCCAGCAGCATAACAGGGACCCACGAGCAGTACTTC | CASSITGTHEQYF
TRBJ1-1 | many | NA | TRBV27 | TGTGCCAGCGCAACTCCAGCCGACGGTAACACTGAAGCTTTCTTT | CASATPADGNTEAFF
TRBJ2-2 | NA | NA | TRBV18 | TGTGCCAGCTCAGCGTTCGACACCGGGGAGCTGTTTTTT | CASSAFDTGELFF
TRBJ2-7 | many | TRBD2 | TRBV10-3 | TGTGCCATCGGGGAGCGGGAGACCCACGAGCAGTACTTC | CAIGERETHEQYF
TRBJ2-3 | NA | TRBD2 | TRBV18 | TGTGCCAGCTCTCTCGCTCAGACTAGCGGGAGGGCCACAGATACGCAGTATTTT | CASSLAQTSGRATDTQYF
TRBJ1-1 | once | NA | TRBV5-1 | TGCGCCAGCAGCTTACAAAGCTTGGGGGAGGGTACTGAAGCTTTCTTT | CASSLQSLGEGTEAFF
TRBJ2-2 | few | NA | TRBV3-1 | TGTGCCAGCAGCCGAACCGGGACTTCCAGGGGGATCGGGGAGCTGTTTTTT | CASSRTGTSRGIGELFF
TRBJ1-5 | NA | NA | TRBV20-1 | TGCAGTGTGTACCGGTCGGACCAGCCCCAGCATTTT | CSVYRSDQPQHF
TRBJ2-7 | many | TRBD1 | TRBV20-1 | TGCAGTGCTAGCTCAGGGGGCGAGCAGTACTTC | CSASSGGEQYF
TRBJ2-2 | few | NA | TRBV3-1 | TGTGCCAGCAGCCCGGGACTGCTAGGGGAGCTGTTTTTT | CASSPGLLGELFF
TRBJ2-3 | few | NA | TRBV28 | TGTGCCAGCCGCAGGGGGGGGGTCGGTGGAGATACGCAGTATTTT | CASRRGGVGGDTQYF
TRBJ2-5 | NA | NA | TRBV5-4 | TGTGCCAGCAGCCGGGTCGGGGGAGAGACCCAGTACTTC | CASSRVGGETQYF
TRBJ2-4 | NA | NA | TRBV5-1 | TGCGCCAGCAGCTTGTACCTAGACGGCATTCAGTACTTC | CASSLYLDGIQYF
TRBJ2-7 | few | TRBD1 | TRBV20-1 | TGCAGTGCCCTCGACAGGGGGCTTTCCGACGAGCAGTACTTC | CSALDRGLSDEQYF
TRBJ2-7 | NA | NA | TRBV7-8 | TGTGCCAGCAGCTCAACTTACTCCTACGAGCAGTACTTC | CASSSTYSYEQYF
TRBJ1-4 | few | NA | TRBV18 | TGTGCCAGCTCACCAAGGGCTGGTGAAAAACTGTTTTTT | CASSPRAGEKLFF
TRBJ2-7 | few | TRBD2 | TRBV6-6 | TGTGCCAGCAGTTACTCGCCTAGCGGCGACGAGCAGTACTTC | CASSYSPSGDEQYF
TRBJ1-3 | NA | TRBD1 | TRBV6-5 | TGTGCCAGCAGTTACACCAAACAGGGGACCGGAAACACCATATATTTT | CASSYTKQGTGNTIYF
TRBJ1-3 | many | TRBD1 | TRBV20-1 | TGCAGTGCTGGGGGGACAGGCACTTCCCTGGACACCATATATTTT | CSAGGTGTSLDTIYF
TRBJ2-1 | many | NA | TRBV20-1 | TGCAGTGCTAGTAGTCGGCAGGGGTCCTACAATGAGCAGTTCTTC | CSASSRQGSYNEQFF
TRBJ1-1 | many | NA | TRBV5-1 | TGCGCCAGCAGCTTGTCTGGAACAGGAGCTTCTGAAGCTTTCTTT | CASSLSGTGASEAFF
TRBJ1-2 | many | TRBD1 | TRBV5-6 | TGTGCCAGCAGCTCTAAGACAGGGCTTGGCTACACCTTC | CASSSKTGLGYTF
TRBJ1-5 | few | TRBD1 | TRBV28 | TGTGCCAGCAGTGCCGTACAGGGGGCGCGTAGCAATCAGCCCCAGCATTTT | CASSAVQGARSNQPQHF
TRBJ1-2 | NA | TRBD1 | TRBV20-1 | TGCAGTGCTAGTTTACGCTCGGACAGGGGACGTTATGGCTACACCTTC | CSASLRSDRGRYGYTF
TRBJ2-3 | NA | NA | TRBV3-1 | TGTGCCAGCAGTCAAGCCAGGGGGGGCACAGATACGCAGTATTTT | CASSQARGGTDTQYF
TRBJ2-3 | NA | NA | TRBV7-9 | TGTGCCAGCAGCAAGTACACAGATACGCAGTATTTT | CASSKYTDTQYF
TRBJ1-5 | many | TRBD1 | TRBV5-4 | TGTGCCAGCAGCTGGACTGGACAGGGGAGCAATCAGCCCCAGCATTTT | CASSWTGQGSNQPQHF
TRBJ1-1 | few | NA | TRBV9 | TGTGCCAGCAGCCCTCGTGGCAGGGACTCTGAAGCTTTCTTT | CASSPRGRDSEAFF
TRBJ1-1 | few | TRBD1 | TRBV20-1 | TGCAGTGCTAGAGCAGGGGGCAACGGTGAAGCTTTCTTT | CSARAGGNGEAFF
TRBJ2-7 | many | NA | TRBV20-1 | TGCAGTGCTAGAGATATGGCAACTGTTTCCTACGAGCAGTACTTC | CSARDMATVSYEQYF
TRBJ2-3 | many | NA | TRBV9 | TGTGCCAGCAGCGTCGCCATCACAGATACGCAGTATTTT | CASSVAITDTQYF
TRBJ2-1 | NA | NA | TRBV5-1 | TGCGCCAGCAGCTTGGGTGGTAACAACCACAATGAGCAGTTCTTC | CASSLGGNNHNEQFF
TRBJ1-5 | NA | NA | TRBV20-1 | TGCAGTGCTAGGCTCTCAGGGGTCGAAAATCAGCCCCAGCATTTT | CSARLSGVENQPQHF